The 22 T cell receptor beta chains given below trace back to one sample, sequenced in a study of identical twins. TCRdb recomputed calls from the 5' RACE reads with MiXCR, one row per CDR3 protein. The sample yields fewer than 350,000 distinct CDR3 sequences, under 9% seen once. This sample was shared with a second study, whose subject was yellow fever vaccine responses in identical twins.

Source material: memory (CD45RO+) T cells sorted from blood. These receptor sequences come from a woman aged 18-35 years in good health.

The sample holds many counts of this clonotype. The V and J genes are TRBV7-2 and TRBJ2-7, with TRBD2 matching over 7 bases. CDR3 length: 16 amino acids. The V and J ends lost 1 base and 9 bases, in that order; junction bases with no gene match: 15. In germline, CDR1 is SGHTA, CDR2 FQGNSA. Written as DNA, the CDR3 is TGTGCCAGCAGCTTAGAAGGAGCGCGGGGACTACGAAGGCAGTACTTC. Translated: CASSLEGARGLRRQYF.

This clonotype was seen repeatedly, ten times or more. The chain combines TRBV3-1 with TRBJ2-2, with 8 bases lining up with TRBD1. CDR1 and CDR2 from the germline V gene are LGHDT and YNNKEL (reference sequence). Trimming cost V 3 bases and J 5 bases; bases outside gene matches: 8. The CDR3 contains 16 residues. CDR3 DNA: TGTGCCAGCAGCCATTTCAGGGGGCGATTGACCGGGGAGCTGTTTTTT. Its protein is CASSHFRGRLTGELFF.

This clonotype occurred many times. The rearrangement joins TRBV24-1 to TRBJ2-3; maybe TRBD2 (5 bases). The V end was cut by 6 bases, the J end by 2 bases, with 11 bases between. The germline gives CDR1 KGHDR, CDR2 SFDVKD. CDR3 length: 14 amino acids. In DNA, the CDR3 is TGTGCCACCAGTTTGACGGGGAACACAGATACGCAGTATTTT. Protein: CATSLTGNTDTQYF.

This chain connects TRBV12-3 or TRBV12-4 to TRBJ1-2; the D gene is possibly TRBD1 (6 bases). Between the trimmed V and J ends, which lost 3 bases and 4 bases, there was a span of 18 bases. The CDR3 extends over 16 amino acids. The CDR3, as DNA: TGTGCCAGCAGTTTCGGTCTCGTCACAGGGCGCTATGGCTACACCTTC. Translation: CASSFGLVTGRYGYTF.

This clonotype occurred many times. The V call is TRBV28, the J call TRBJ2-3; possibly TRBD1 or TRBD2 for D (5 bases each). Between the trimmed V and J ends, which lost 5 bases and 4 bases, there was a span of 13 bases. Germline V gene sequence: CDR1 MDHEN, CDR2 SYDVKM. The length of the CDR3 is 14 residues. The CDR3 is CASSKPGRPDTQYF. The CDR3 DNA is TGTGCCAGCAGTAAACCGGGACGACCAGATACGCAGTATTTT. The entire variable domain, with the rest obtained from reference TRBV28 and TRBJ2-3, is as follows: DVKVTQSSRYLVKRTGEKVFLECVQDMDHENMFWYRQDPGLGLRLIYFSYDVKMKEKGDIPEGYSVSREKKERFSLILESASTNQTSMYLCASSKPGRPDTQYFGPGTRLTVL.

The sample holds a few counts of this clonotype. The rearrangement links TRBV10-3 to TRBJ1-4; 7 nucleotides align to TRBD1. The CDR3 extends over 15 amino acids. V lost 6 bases, J lost 2 bases, and 6 bases stayed unmatched. Germline loops: CDR1 ENHRY, CDR2 SYGVKD. DNA for the CDR3: TGTGCCATCAGACCCGGACAGGCGACTAATGAAAAACTGTTTTTT. Protein sequence: CAIRPGQATNEKLFF.

This sequence joins TRBV21-1 and TRBJ2-7; TRBD1 is taken as the D call from the table, unchecked against the DNA. TRBV21-1 is noted as a pseudogene. The CDR3 sequence is 13 residues long. The CDR3: CASLPGQGDEQYV. The CDR3 region has the DNA TGTGCCAGCCTACCGGGACAGGGGGACGAGCAGTACGTC.

This clonotype was seen more than once but under ten times. The chain carries TRBV5-1 and TRBJ1-1, with D unresolved. CDR3 length: 16 amino acids. Germline CDR1 reads SGHRS; CDR2 reads YFSETQ. V lost 3 bases and J 2 bases, leaving 17 bases between the germline ends. The DNA of the CDR3 is TGCGCCAGCAGCTCGGGCGCGGGAGGGCGTAACACTGAAGCTTTCTTT. Protein sequence: CASSSGAGGRNTEAFF.

This clonotype was counted at least ten times. DNA for the CDR3: TGTGCCAGCAGTTTATTCAGGGGCGACACTGAAGCTTTCTTT. Its translation: CASSLFRGDTEAFF. The chain joins TRBV12-3 or TRBV12-4 to TRBJ1-1; a weak D match, TRBD1 (6 bases). Trimming shortened V by 2 bases and J by 3 bases, and 10 bases separated the two germline ends. The CDR3 runs to 14 residues.

The chain combines TRBV6-5 with TRBJ2-6; maybe TRBD1 (5 bases). The V end was cut by 4 bases, the J end by 2 bases, with 9 bases between. Germline V lookup: CDR1 MNHEY, CDR2 SVGAGI. The CDR3 contains 15 residues. The CDR3 here is CASSSRVAGANVLTF. The CDR3 region has the DNA TGTGCCAGCAGTTCCAGGGTAGCTGGGGCCAACGTCCTGACTTTC.

This rearrangement joins TRBV14 to TRBJ2-1; D not certain. CDR1 and CDR2 (germline): SGHDN, FVKESK. This CDR3 region has 11 residues. Trimming took 4 bases from V and 9 from J, leaving 7 bases between them. As DNA, the CDR3 is TGTGCCAGCAGCCCGACCGCTGAGCAGTTCTTC. As protein: CASSPTAEQFF.

The sample holds many counts of this clonotype. The genes are TRBV25-1 and TRBJ2-7; 7 positions agree with TRBD2. This CDR3 has 16 amino acids. The J segment lost 0 bases and the V segment lost 5 bases, leaving 10 bases of the junction unmatched. Looked up from germline, CDR1 is MGHDK and CDR2 is SYGVNS. For the CDR3, the DNA is TGTGCCAGCAGTCCAGGGAGGGGCCGCAGCTCCTACGAGCAGTACTTC. Protein sequence: CASSPGRGRSSYEQYF.

This clonotype was recorded at least ten times. The chain joins TRBV2 to TRBJ2-1, with 13 nucleotides matching TRBD2. The J segment lost 4 bases and the V segment lost 6 bases, leaving 3 bases of the junction unmatched. The CDR3 extends over 15 amino acids. Germline V gene sequence: CDR1 SNHLY, CDR2 FYNNEI. The CDR3 sequence is CASRTGLAGYNEQFF. DNA of the CDR3: TGTGCCAGCAGAACGGGACTAGCGGGGTACAATGAGCAGTTCTTC.

The V gene is TRBV20-1, the J gene TRBJ1-2; TRBD1 is a possible D gene (6 bases). Germline assignment: CDR1 DFQATT and CDR2 SNEGSKA (reference sequence). This CDR3 spans 13 amino acids. V was trimmed by 6 bases and J by 4 bases, leaving 15 bases between them. The CDR3 DNA follows: TGCAGTGCCGCCCCAGGGACAAGCTATGGCTACACCTTC. This gives the protein CSAAPGTSYGYTF.

This clonotype showed up many times. The rearrangement joins TRBV28 to TRBJ2-5; D might be TRBD2 (7 bases). Germline values: CDR1 MDHEN, CDR2 SYDVKM. V was cut by 6 bases and J by 2 bases, with 19 bases left in between. The CDR3 covers 16 residues. CDR3 DNA: TGTGCCAGCAGCCTCCCGGGAAGCGGGACACAAGAGACCCAGTACTTC. It encodes CASSLPGSGTQETQYF.

This sequence joins TRBV6-5 and TRBJ2-1; TRBD1 agrees at 7 bases. After removal of 6 bases from V and 0 bases from J, the junction contained 5 bases not matched to a gene. The CDR3 covers 15 residues. CDR1 and CDR2 (germline): MNHEY, SVGAGI. This CDR3 reads CASREGASSYNEQFF. CDR3 bases: TGTGCCAGCAGAGAGGGGGCTAGCTCCTACAATGAGCAGTTCTTC.

This clonotype has a handful of counts. The chain is built from TRBV28 and TRBJ2-7; no definite D call. V was pared by 5 bases and J by 0 bases, with 14 bases between. The germline gives CDR1 MDHEN, CDR2 SYDVKM. This CDR3 has 15 residues. DNA for the CDR3: TGTGCCAGCAGTAATACAGCAAGGAGCTCCTACGAGCAGTACGTC. This encodes CASSNTARSSYEQYV.

The chain couples TRBV28 to TRBJ2-1; possibly TRBD1 for D (5 bases). Germline V gives CDR1 MDHEN, CDR2 SYDVKM. With 3 bases removed from V and 3 bases from J, the gap between germline ends came to 12 bases. The CDR3 is 15 residues long. The CDR3 bases are TGTGCCAGCAGTTTTTTAGGGGAAATCTACAATGAGCAGTTCTTC. It is translated as CASSFLGEIYNEQFF. The entire variable domain, with the rest obtained from reference TRBV28 and TRBJ2-1, is as follows: DVKVTQSSRYLVKRTGEKVFLECVQDMDHENMFWYRQDPGLGLRLIYFSYDVKMKEKGDIPEGYSVSREKKERFSLILESASTNQTSMYLCASSFLGEIYNEQFFGPGTRLTVL.

This clonotype was seen repeatedly, ten times or more. The chain is built from TRBV7-9 and TRBJ1-1; 9 bases fit TRBD1. Germline assignment: CDR1 SEHNR and CDR2 FQNEAQ (reference sequence). This CDR3 spans 16 amino acids. V lost 4 bases to trimming and J lost 7 bases; unmatched junction nucleotides: 13. This CDR3 is CASSSSGTGRRGEAFF. The DNA for the CDR3 is TGTGCCAGCAGCTCCTCCGGGACAGGGCGGAGAGGTGAAGCTTTCTTT.

This clonotype was picked up a small number of times. The chain is built from TRBV11-2 and TRBJ2-1, with D possibly TRBD2 on 6 matching bases. V was shortened by 6 bases and J by 5 bases, with 17 bases between the two germline ends. Germline-derived CDR1 and CDR2 are SGHAT and FQNNGV. The CDR3 totals 15 residues. The CDR3 sequence: CASRSVGLIDNEQFF. In DNA, the CDR3 is TGTGCCAGCAGGTCAGTCGGACTAATAGACAATGAGCAGTTCTTC. The complete variable domain, with remaining parts taken from reference TRBV11-2 and TRBJ2-1, reads EAGVAQSPRYKIIEKRQSVAFWCNPISGHATLYWYQQILGQGPKLLIQFQNNGVVDDSQLPKDRFSAERLKGVDSTLKIQPAKLEDSAVYLCASRSVGLIDNEQFFGPGTRLTVL.

This clonotype was seen a few times. CDR3 in DNA: TGTGCCAGCAGCGTAACTACTAGCGGGCCCTTTGAGCAGTACGTC. It codes for CASSVTTSGPFEQYV. The chain links TRBV9 to TRBJ2-7; 9 bases match TRBD2. J was trimmed by 7 bases and V by 1 base; bases with no gene match: 9. Germline values: CDR1 SGDLS, CDR2 YYNGEE. This CDR3 has 15 amino acids.

In the case of this clonotype: An end of the junction differs from the germline gene, which may be a read error. The chain carries TRBV7-9 and TRBJ2-7; no reliable D call. Germline values: CDR1 SEHNR, CDR2 FQNEAQ (reference sequence). The CDR3 spans 12 residues. The CDR3 loop is CASSSVNYEQCF. CDR3 DNA sequence: TGTGCCAGCAGCTCAGTTAACTACGAGCAGTGCTTC. Variable domain in full (rest from reference TRBV7-9 and TRBJ2-7): DTGVSQNPRHKITKRGQNVTFRCDPISEHNRLYWYRQTLGQGPEFLTYFQNEAQLEKSRLLSDRFSAERPKGSFSTLEIQRTEQGDSAMYLCASSSVNYEQCFGPGTRLTVT.